Listed below are T cell receptor beta chains from one sample, sequenced in a study of blood T cell repertoires in COVID-19. Libraries were prepared by immunoSEQ multiplex PCR; TCRdb keeps only in-frame clonotypes and omits some of them. The sample lists some 270,000 clones, more than 85% occurring once. Sample: PBMCs or T cells enriched from blood (not recorded which). These receptors came from a middle-aged man who had been exposed to COVID-19. CDR3s include the opening cysteine and the closing phenylalanine or tryptophan. D genes are given only for firm matches. Size values are once, few and many counts, or a class for expanded clones, and some rows have none.

>once|TRBJ1-1|TRBD1|TRBV4-3
TGCGCCAGCAGCCAGGGGACAGGGGGGTACACTGAAGCTTTCTTT
CASSQGTGGYTEAFF
>-|TRBJ2-7|TRBD2|TRBV7-2
TGTGCCAGCAGCTCCGGGACTAGCGGATACTACGAGCAGTACTTC
CASSSGTSGYYEQYF
>-|TRBJ2-7|TRBD1|TRBV2
TGTGCCAGCAGTGTTAGGACAGGGGGCGCGCCCTACGAGCAGTACTTC
CASSVRTGGAPYEQYF
>-|TRBJ2-2|TRBD1|TRBV29-1
TGCAGCGCCGGGACAGGATATAACACCGGGGAGCTGTTTTTT
CSAGTGYNTGELFF
>-|TRBJ2-3|TRBD2|TRBV5-1
TGCGCCAGCAGCTTAGGGAGGGCCGGTAGAGATACGCAGTATTTT
CASSLGRAGRDTQYF
>-|TRBJ1-6|-|TRBV6-2/TRBV6-3
TGTGCCAGCAGCGATACCGGGATCGTCTATTCACCCCTCCACTTT
CASSDTGIVYSPLHF
>-|TRBJ1-5|-|TRBV6-5
TGTGCCAGCAGGAGGGAGGAGGGGAGCAATCAGCCCCAGCATTTT
CASRREEGSNQPQHF
>-|TRBJ2-6|-|TRBV7-2
TGTGCCAGCAGCTGGGCGTCCGGGGCCAACGTCCTGACTTTC
CASSWASGANVLTF
>-|TRBJ2-3|-|TRBV7-8
TGTGCCAGCAGCAAGGTCCGGGGCACAGATACGCAGTATTTT
CASSKVRGTDTQYF
>-|TRBJ1-4|TRBD1|TRBV15
TGTGCCACCAGCACCAAACAGGGGGGGAGTGAAAAACTGTTTTTT
CATSTKQGGSEKLFF
>-|TRBJ2-7|-|TRBV7-8
TGTGCCAGCAGCTTGCCCGGGTACGAGCAGTACTTC
CASSLPGYEQYF
>-|TRBJ1-3|TRBD1|TRBV3-1/TRBV3-2
TGTGCCAGCAGCCTGCGGACAGGGAGGAACTCTGGAAACACCATATATTTT
CASSLRTGRNSGNTIYF
>-|TRBJ1-5|-|TRBV7-3
TGTGCCAGCAGCTTCGGGGGGGATCAGCCCCAGCATTTT
CASSFGGDQPQHF
>once|TRBJ1-5|-|TRBV21-1
TGTGCCAGCAGCTGGCGTCTTGCGGGTGGAGGGGGGGCAGGTCAGCCCCAGCATTTT
CASSWRLAGGGGAGQPQHF
>-|TRBJ2-5|-|TRBV7-2
TGTGCCAGCAGCTTAGGAGGGTGGGATGGGGAGACCCAGTACTTC
CASSLGGWDGETQYF
>-|TRBJ2-7|-|TRBV20-1
TGCAGTGCTAGTTCCGGGAGCTCCAGCTCCTACGAGCAGTACTTC
CSASSGSSSSYEQYF
>-|TRBJ1-1|-|TRBV6-5
TGTGCCAGCGCTTCGAGGGCCTCGAACACTGAAGCTTTCTTT
CASASRASNTEAFF
>-|TRBJ2-4|TRBD2|TRBV14
TGTGCCAGCAGCCAGGGACTAGCGGAGAGTAACATTCAGTACTTC
CASSQGLAESNIQYF
>-|TRBJ2-1|-|TRBV30
TGTGCCTGGAGTTGGGCTTACAATGAGCAGTTCTTC
CAWSWAYNEQFF
>-|TRBJ1-1|-|TRBV12-3/TRBV12-4
TGTGCCAGCAGTTCTCAGGGGACTGAAGCTTTCTTT
CASSSQGTEAFF
>-|TRBJ2-4|-|TRBV24-1
TGTGCCACCAGTCCTCGAGAATCCAAAAACATTCAGTACTTC
CATSPRESKNIQYF
>-|TRBJ1-2|TRBD1|TRBV11-1
TGTGCCAGCAGCTTACCTGCAGGGGGCAACTATGGCTACACCTTC
CASSLPAGGNYGYTF
>-|TRBJ2-7|TRBD1|TRBV5-4
TGTGCCAGCAGCGTAACCGGGACAGGGCTCTACGAGCAGTACTTC
CASSVTGTGLYEQYF